Listed below are T cell receptor beta chains from one sample, sequenced in a study of blood T cell repertoires in COVID-19. Produced via immunoSEQ multiplex PCR; TCRdb's table is partial and in-frame only. The sample holds about 190,000 clones, 85% to 90% seen once. Material for sequencing was PBMCs or T cells enriched from blood (not recorded which). The origin of the receptors is a woman aged 35 to 49 in a cohort exposed to, infected with or recovered from COVID-19 (not recorded which). CDR3s include the opening cysteine and the closing phenylalanine or tryptophan. The D gene is left open where the match is weak. Size is omitted from some rows. Given values are once, few, many or a class for expanded clones.

j_gene | d_gene | v_gene | len | abundance | CDR3nt | CDR3aa
TRBJ2-7 | NA | TRBV3-1/TRBV3-2 | 14 | NA | TGTGCCAGCAGCTTGGCCAGACATATCTACGAGCAGTACTTC | CASSLARHIYEQYF
TRBJ1-1 | NA | TRBV5-1 | 14 | NA | TGCGCCAGCAGCTCTCCGGGGATGAACACTGAAGCTTTCTTT | CASSSPGMNTEAFF
TRBJ2-7 | TRBD2 | TRBV6-5 | 15 | NA | TGTGCCACCGTCGGGGGGGGGACAAGCTTCTACGAGCAGTACTTC | CATVGGGTSFYEQYF
TRBJ1-1 | TRBD1 | TRBV6-5 | 14 | NA | TGTGCCAGCAGGTCCGGGACAGGGGACACTGAAGCTTTCTTT | CASRSGTGDTEAFF
TRBJ2-5 | TRBD2 | TRBV7-9 | 15 | NA | TGTGCCAGCAGCTTAGAGTCCCTAGGCGGGGGGACCCAGTACTTC | CASSLESLGGGTQYF
TRBJ2-7 | NA | TRBV2 | 11 | NA | TGTGCCAGCAGACTCGCCTACGAGCAGTACTTC | CASRLAYEQYF
TRBJ2-7 | NA | TRBV5-1 | 12 | few | TGCGCCAGCAGCACCGAGGGCTACGAGCAGTACTTC | CASSTEGYEQYF
TRBJ2-5 | NA | TRBV6-4 | 13 | NA | TGTGCCAGCAGTCTATCCTTACAAGAGACCCAGTACTTC | CASSLSLQETQYF
TRBJ2-7 | NA | TRBV28 | 11 | NA | TGTGCCAGCAGTTTATCCTTCGAGCAGTACTTC | CASSLSFEQYF
TRBJ2-4 | NA | TRBV5-5 | 15 | NA | TGTGCCAGCAGCCTGGTTGAGGATTCCAAAAACATTCAGTACTTC | CASSLVEDSKNIQYF
TRBJ2-7 | TRBD1 | TRBV15 | 15 | NA | TGTGCCACCAGCAGAGCGGAAGGGGGCCGGTACGAGCAGTACTTC | CATSRAEGGRYEQYF
TRBJ2-1 | NA | TRBV12-3/TRBV12-4 | 12 | NA | TGTGCCAGCAGTTTCCCCCACAGGGAGCAGTTCTTC | CASSFPHREQFF
TRBJ2-7 | TRBD2 | TRBV5-6 | 15 | NA | TGTGCCAGCAGCACCGGACTAGCGAAAACTTACGAGCAGTACTTC | CASSTGLAKTYEQYF
TRBJ2-5 | NA | TRBV6-1 | 15 | NA | TGTGCCAGCAGTGAAGGACCGGGTTTCCAAGAGACCCAGTACTTC | CASSEGPGFQETQYF
TRBJ1-1 | NA | TRBV20-1 | 10 | NA | TGCAGTGCTGGGGCAACTGAAGCTTTCTTT | CSAGATEAFF
TRBJ1-4 | NA | TRBV7-8 | 14 | NA | TGTGCCAGCAGCTTAGTTACCTCCGGTGAAAAACTGTTTTTT | CASSLVTSGEKLFF
TRBJ1-2 | TRBD1 | TRBV10-3 | 16 | NA | TGTGCCATCAGTGAGTCAGTCCGGACAGGGAACTATGGCTACACCTTC | CAISESVRTGNYGYTF
TRBJ1-1 | NA | TRBV5-1 | 14 | many | TGCGCCAGCAGCCTCGGAGACCTGAACACTGAAGCTTTCTTT | CASSLGDLNTEAFF
TRBJ2-1 | TRBD1 | TRBV4-1 | 17 | NA | TGCGCCAGCAGCCACCCAACCAGGGGGTTTGGGTACAATGAGCAGTTCTTC | CASSHPTRGFGYNEQFF
TRBJ2-7 | TRBD1 | TRBV15 | 14 | NA | TGTGCCACCAGCAGAGATGGCAGGGGGTACGAGCAGTACTTC | CATSRDGRGYEQYF
TRBJ1-2 | NA | TRBV29-1 | 13 | NA | TGCAGCGTCCCCGGGGAGGGGATGCGGGGCTACACCTTC | CSVPGEGMRGYTF
TRBJ1-1 | NA | TRBV2 | 18 | NA | TGTGCCAGCAGTGAAAAAGTCGTGGGTAGGAGGATGAACACTGAAGCTTTCTTT | CASSEKVVGRRMNTEAFF
TRBJ1-2 | TRBD1 | TRBV10-2 | 15 | NA | TGCGCCAGCACCCTCACAGGGGGGAACGTCTATGGCTACACCTTC | CASTLTGGNVYGYTF
TRBJ1-1 | NA | TRBV5-4 | 14 | NA | TGTGCCAGCAGCTTGATGGGGGGTACCTCCGAGGCTTTCTTT | CASSLMGGTSEAFF
TRBJ1-2 | TRBD1 | TRBV5-6 | 15 | few | TGTGCCAGCAGCGCCGGGACAGGGATTAACTATGGCTACACCTTC | CASSAGTGINYGYTF
TRBJ1-1 | NA | TRBV11-2 | 14 | NA | TGTGCCAGCAGCTGGTCCGGATTCGGAGCTGAAGCTTTCTTT | CASSWSGFGAEAFF
TRBJ1-1 | TRBD1 | TRBV7-9 | 15 | NA | TGTGCCAGCAGTTTGGACCGACAGGGTTCCACTGAAGCTTTCTTT | CASSLDRQGSTEAFF
TRBJ2-1 | TRBD2 | TRBV27 | 14 | NA | TGTGCCAGCAGTCCCTGGACTAGGGTCAATGAGCAGTTCTTC | CASSPWTRVNEQFF
TRBJ1-4 | TRBD1 | TRBV4-2 | 16 | NA | TGTGCCAGCAGCCAAGAGGACAGGGCCACTAATGAAAAACTGTTTTTT | CASSQEDRATNEKLFF
TRBJ1-1 | TRBD1 | TRBV5-1 | 15 | NA | TGCGCCAGCAGCGTCGACAGGGGAGGGGAAACTGAAGCTTTCTTT | CASSVDRGGETEAFF
TRBJ2-3 | TRBD2 | TRBV5-1 | 17 | NA | TGCGCCAGCAGCTTGGGGTTAGCGGGGGTAGTAGCAGATACGCAGTATTTT | CASSLGLAGVVADTQYF
TRBJ2-6 | TRBD2 | TRBV10-3 | 18 | NA | TGTGCCATCAGGGGTAGCGGGGGCTTTCCCTCTGGGGCCAACGTCCTGACTTTC | CAIRGSGGFPSGANVLTF
TRBJ1-2 | TRBD1 | TRBV9 | 14 | few | TGTGCCAGCACCCCCCAAGGGGGCGCCTATGGCTACACCTTC | CASTPQGGAYGYTF
TRBJ2-7 | TRBD1 | TRBV2 | 14 | NA | TGTGCCAGCGGGGACCGGGACAGGGGAGACGAGCAGTACTTC | CASGDRDRGDEQYF
TRBJ2-3 | NA | TRBV9 | 15 | NA | TGTGCCAGCAGCCCCAACGCGGGGCAGACAGATACGCAGTATTTT | CASSPNAGQTDTQYF
TRBJ1-2 | TRBD1 | TRBV15 | 17 | NA | TGTGCCACCAGCAGAGATGTGGCCGGGACAGGGGGCTATGGCTACACCTTC | CATSRDVAGTGGYGYTF
TRBJ1-4 | TRBD1 | TRBV5-1 | 17 | NA | TGCGCCAGCAGCTTTAGCCTTACCGGGACAGGGGATGAAAAACTGTTTTTT | CASSFSLTGTGDEKLFF
TRBJ2-7 | NA | TRBV4-3 | 13 | few | TGCGCCAGCAGTCGTGGAGTAGTCTCCGAGCAGTACTTC | CASSRGVVSEQYF
TRBJ1-1 | TRBD1 | TRBV29-1 | 13 | once | TGCAGCGTGCTACAGGGGAAGAACACTGAAGCTTTCTTT | CSVLQGKNTEAFF
TRBJ1-6 | TRBD1 | TRBV6-5 | 16 | NA | TGTGCCAGCAGTTACCGACAGGGTCGCGGGCGTTCACCCCTCCACTTT | CASSYRQGRGRSPLHF
TRBJ1-2 | NA | TRBV14 | 17 | NA | TGTGCCAGCAGCCAAGATCGGCGTACGGACAGAAACTATGGCTACACCTTC | CASSQDRRTDRNYGYTF
TRBJ2-1 | NA | TRBV9 | 18 | NA | TGTGCCAGCAGCGTAGGGTCCGCTAGGGGGACGTCCTACAATGAGCAGTTCTTC | CASSVGSARGTSYNEQFF
TRBJ1-5 | NA | TRBV5-5 | 15 | NA | TGTGCCAGCAGCTTGTACCGAGGGAGCAATCAGCCCCAGCATTTT | CASSLYRGSNQPQHF
TRBJ1-2 | NA | TRBV6-6 | 14 | NA | TGTGCCAGCAGTTACACCCGGACAGACTATGGCTACACCTTC | CASSYTRTDYGYTF